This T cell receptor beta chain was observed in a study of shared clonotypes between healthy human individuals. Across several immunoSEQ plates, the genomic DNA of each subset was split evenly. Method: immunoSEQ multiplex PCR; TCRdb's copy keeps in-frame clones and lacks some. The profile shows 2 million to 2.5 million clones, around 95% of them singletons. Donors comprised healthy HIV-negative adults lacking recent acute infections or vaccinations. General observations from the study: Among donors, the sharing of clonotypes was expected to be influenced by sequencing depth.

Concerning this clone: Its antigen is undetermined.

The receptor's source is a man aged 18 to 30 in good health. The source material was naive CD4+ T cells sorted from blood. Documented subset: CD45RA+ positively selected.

The CDR3 protein is CASSEALWFEGRASSYNSPLHF. As DNA, the CDR3 is TGTGCCAGCAGTGAAGCGTTGTGGTTTGAGGGGCGCGCCTCCTCCTATAATTCACCCCTCCACTTT. This chain links TRBV2 with TRBJ1-6, with TRBD1 as a possible D gene (5 bases). Per germline, CDR1 SNHLY and CDR2 FYNNEI. This CDR3 spans 22 amino acids. Trimming stripped 0 bases from V and 0 bases from J, with 24 bases between.